This paragraph covers one T cell receptor beta chain sequence. The antigen remains undetermined. This sample is part of a study of cytomegalovirus exposure and HLA in healthy donors. Study-wide results and limits: More than 150 TCR beta chains were listed as cytomegalovirus-associated. There was a cluster of highly shared sequence variants that was likely a sequencing artifact. Among CMV-associated TCR beta chains, most appeared HLA-restricted in a later analysis.

The CDR3 has 16 amino acids. Per the germline V gene, CDR1 is LNHNV and CDR2 is YYDKDF (reference sequence). V lost 1 base and J lost 1; bases outside the gene matches: 5. 60 Vbeta and 13 Jbeta primers were used in PCR. Generated by immunoSEQ multiplex PCR, the TCRdb table keeps only in-frame clones and is missing some. This repertoire shows approximately 53,000 clones, roughly 80% found once; its top ten account for more than 7%. J is TRBJ1-1 and V is TRBV15, with TRBD1 matching 8 bases. The clonotype originates from a man aged 30 to 39 in good health and CMV-seropositive. Input material: PBMCs. Written as DNA, the CDR3 is TGTGCCACCAGCAGAGGTCGGACAGGGCCGAACACTGAAGCTTTCTTT. Translated: CATSRGRTGPNTEAFF.